The 29 T cell receptor beta chains below were found in one sample sequenced in a study of blood T cell repertoires in COVID-19. TCRdb's table, derived via immunoSEQ multiplex PCR, lists solely in-frame clones and lacks some. The table has 160,000 or so clones, roughly 89% seen once. The sample was peripheral blood. The receptor source for this set is an older woman who had recovered from COVID-19.

For the CDR3, the DNA is TGTGCCAGCAGCGGAGAGGGGGCCGGTGGAGATACGCAGTATTTT. It is translated as CASSGEGAGGDTQYF. V usage is TRBV5-4 and J usage is TRBJ2-3; TRBD1 aligns across 7 bases. The CDR3 loop spans 15 amino acids. Germline CDR1 is SGHNT and CDR2 is YYREEE (reference sequence). With V trimmed by 4 bases and J by 5 bases, 10 bases remained unmatched.

The V call is TRBV18, the J call TRBJ2-1; TRBD2 matches 9 bases. Germline V gene lookup returns CDR1 KGHSH and CDR2 LQKENI. V shed 0 bases and J 8 bases; nucleotides not matched to a gene: 5. This CDR3 has 15 amino acids. The CDR3 region has the DNA TGTGCCAGCTCACCACCGGGACTAGCATCAGATGAGCAGTTCTTC. Translation gives CASSPPGLASDEQFF.

The V and J genes are TRBV6-6 and TRBJ2-7; 11 bases are a match to TRBD1. This CDR3 contains 15 residues. The V and J ends lost 6 bases and 2 bases, in that order; junction bases with no gene match: 6. From germline, CDR1 is MNHNY and CDR2 SVGAGI (reference sequence). The CDR3 protein is CASRYGGQGAYEQYF. The CDR3 DNA is TGTGCCAGCAGGTACGGGGGACAGGGGGCCTACGAGCAGTACTTC.

The chain employs TRBV10-3 and TRBJ1-2; D not certain. This CDR3 region has 11 residues. V lost 7 bases, J lost 5 bases, and 8 bases lay in between. Germline assignment: CDR1 ENHRY and CDR2 SYGVKD. CDR3 amino acids: CAINPGYGYTF. The CDR3 region has the DNA TGTGCCATCAATCCCGGGTATGGCTACACCTTC.

The chain is built from TRBV7-9 and TRBJ2-3; 7 bases map to TRBD1. CDR1 is SEHNR and CDR2 is FQNEAQ in the germline V gene (reference sequence). The CDR3 runs to 16 residues. J lost 4 bases, V lost 5 bases, and 12 bases had no gene match. CDR3 residues: CASSLGAGQGADTQYF. The CDR3 bases are TGTGCCAGCAGCCTTGGGGCCGGGCAGGGGGCAGATACGCAGTATTTT.

The V and J genes are TRBV7-2 and TRBJ2-7, with 8 positions matching TRBD2. The CDR3 loop spans 14 amino acids. J lost 2 bases, V lost 5 bases, and 5 bases had no gene match. CDR1 SGHTA and CDR2 FQGNSA come from the germline V gene. CDR3 in amino acids: CASSGGGGTYEQYF. The CDR3 nucleotides read TGTGCCAGCAGCGGAGGCGGGGGGACCTACGAGCAGTACTTC. Variable domain in full (rest from reference TRBV7-2 and TRBJ2-7): GAGVSQSPSNKVTEKGKDVELRCDPISGHTALYWYRQSLGQGLEFLIYFQGNSAPDKSGLPSDRFSAERTGGSVSTLTIQRTQQEDSAVYLCASSGGGGTYEQYFGPGTRLTVT.

The chain employs TRBV5-4 and TRBJ2-3; a weak D match, TRBD2 (5 bases). Germline CDR1 reads SGHNT; CDR2 reads YYREEE (reference sequence). V lost 0 bases and J 0 bases, leaving 17 bases between the germline ends. This CDR3 is built from 18 residues. Here the CDR3 DNA reads TGTGCCAGCAGCTTGGATTTGCTAGCAGAGGATAGCACAGATACGCAGTATTTT. This encodes CASSLDLLAEDSTDTQYF.

V is TRBV5-1 and J is TRBJ2-3, with 9 bases identical to TRBD2. J gave up 6 bases and V 5 bases, and 13 bases lay outside the gene matches. This CDR3 is 16 amino acids long. Germline lookup yields CDR1 SGHRS and CDR2 YFSETQ. The CDR3 here is CASRFGAGGRVDTQYF. CDR3 DNA: TGCGCCAGCAGATTTGGGGCGGGGGGGCGTGTCGATACGCAGTATTTT.

J is TRBJ2-2 and V is TRBV4-2, with TRBD1 identical over 7 bases. Germline loops: CDR1 LGHNA, CDR2 YNFKEQ. J was trimmed by 2 bases and V by 4 bases; bases with no gene match: 7. This CDR3 region has 16 residues. The CDR3 DNA is TGTGCCAGCAGCCTCGGGACAGCGACTAACACCGGGGAGCTGTTTTTT. This translates into CASSLGTATNTGELFF.

J is TRBJ1-1 and V is TRBV7-9; D gene unclear. The CDR3 extends over 13 amino acids. Germline-derived CDR1 and CDR2 are SEHNR and FQNEAQ (reference sequence). V lost 0 bases to trimming and J lost 7 bases, with 9 bases between them. CDR3 sequence (DNA): TGTGCCAGCAGCTTAGCAGGTCCGGGTGAAGCTTTCTTT. Amino acid sequence: CASSLAGPGEAFF.

The chain recombines TRBV5-4 with TRBJ2-1, with 9 bases identical to TRBD1. The J segment lost 8 bases and the V segment lost 7 bases, leaving 1 base of the junction unmatched. The CDR3 loop spans 11 amino acids. From germline, CDR1 is SGHNT and CDR2 YYREEE (reference sequence). The CDR3 DNA sequence: TGTGCCAGCGACAGGGGGGATGAGCAGTTCTTC. Translation: CASDRGDEQFF.

V and J are TRBV10-3 and TRBJ2-5, with 7 bases aligning to TRBD1. This CDR3 is 15 amino acids long. The germline V gene encodes CDR1 ENHRY and CDR2 SYGVKD. The J segment lost 1 base and the V segment lost 6 bases, leaving 8 bases of the junction unmatched. CDR3 nucleotides: TGTGCCATCAGCGGACAGGTTGGGGGCCAAGAGACCCAGTACTTC. It translates to CAISGQVGGQETQYF.

The rearrangement links TRBV19 to TRBJ1-1; no clear D gene. The V and J ends lost 4 bases and 1 base respectively, with 4 bases between them. The CDR3 length is 12 residues. The germline gives CDR1 LNHDA, CDR2 SQIVND (reference sequence). The CDR3 DNA reads TGTGCCAGTAGTAGGCAGAACACTGAAGCTTTCTTT. This codes for CASSRQNTEAFF.

V and J are TRBV29-1 and TRBJ1-2; weak D call: TRBD1 (5 bases). The length of the CDR3 is 11 residues. CDR1 and CDR2 from the germline V gene are SQVTM and ANQGSEA. Trimming cost V 3 bases and J 3 bases, with 5 bases left between them. CDR3 nucleotide sequence: TGCAGCGTTGACAGGGACTATGGCTACACCTTC. Translating gives CSVDRDYGYTF.

CDR3 sequence reads: CASSPPGLINYGYTF. CDR3 DNA sequence: TGTGCCAGCAGTCCCCCGGGACTGATTAACTATGGCTACACCTTC. V is TRBV6-5 and J is TRBJ1-2, with a weak D call TRBD1 (5 bases). The V end was cut by 5 bases, the J end by 1 base, with 14 bases between. The CDR3 sequence is 15 residues long. In germline, CDR1 is MNHEY, CDR2 SVGAGI.

The rearrangement uses TRBV7-9 and TRBJ1-3; tentative D call: TRBD1 (6 bases). Germline values: CDR1 SEHNR, CDR2 FQNEAQ (reference sequence). Between the trimmed V and J ends, which lost 5 bases and 0 bases, there was a span of 8 bases. The CDR3 totals 14 residues. The CDR3: CASSKDSSGNTIYF. CDR3 sequence (DNA): TGTGCCAGCAGCAAGGACAGCTCTGGAAACACCATATATTTT.

V usage is TRBV18 and J usage is TRBJ2-5; the match to TRBD1 covers 10 bases. J was trimmed by 4 bases and V by 3 bases; bases with no gene match: 5. Germline V lookup: CDR1 KGHSH, CDR2 LQKENI. The CDR3 is 15 residues long. CDR3 loop: CASSPGTGDGETQYF. CDR3 bases: TGTGCCAGCTCACCTGGGACAGGGGACGGAGAGACCCAGTACTTC.

The chain is built from TRBV5-1 and TRBJ1-6, with a tentative D call TRBD1 (6 bases). Germline loops: CDR1 SGHRS, CDR2 YFSETQ. There are 14 residues in the CDR3. The V end was cut by 4 bases, the J end by 5 bases, with 10 bases between. The chain's CDR3 is CASSEGDNNSPLHF. CDR3 coding DNA: TGCGCCAGCAGCGAGGGGGACAATAATTCACCCCTCCACTTT.

The chain uses TRBV4-2 and TRBJ2-7; TRBD1 matches 9 bases. Germline V gene data show CDR1 as LGHNA and CDR2 as YNFKEQ. With 4 bases clipped from V and 0 bases from J, the junction kept 10 bases outside the gene matches. The CDR3 covers 17 residues. The CDR3 region has the DNA TGTGCCAGCAGCCCCTCGGGGACAGGGTCCAGCTCCTACGAGCAGTACTTC. Its protein product is CASSPSGTGSSSYEQYF.

The gene calls are TRBV18 and TRBJ2-3, with unresolved D. V was shortened by 3 bases and J by 0 bases, with 4 bases between the two germline ends. This CDR3 has 13 residues. CDR1 is KGHSH, CDR2 LQKENI, per germline. The CDR3 sequence: CASSPGSTDTQYF. CDR3 sequence (DNA): TGTGCCAGCTCACCCGGGAGCACAGATACGCAGTATTTT.

The rearrangement joins TRBV5-1 to TRBJ2-4, with D possibly being TRBD1 (5 bases). With 5 bases removed from V and 11 bases from J, the gap between germline ends came to 11 bases. The CDR3 is 11 residues long. CDR1 SGHRS and CDR2 YFSETQ come from the germline V gene. CDR3 DNA: TGCGCCAGCAGTGCAGGGCCAGTTCAGTACTTC. Protein product: CASSAGPVQYF.

The chain has TRBV14 and TRBJ1-6; 7 nucleotides align to TRBD1. The V gene's germline CDR1 is SGHDN and CDR2 FVKESK. The V gene end was trimmed by 5 bases and the J gene end by 6 bases; junction bases not matched to a gene: 4. The CDR3 spans 14 residues. The CDR3 DNA reads TGTGCCAGCAGCACGGGACAGACTAATTCACCCCTCCACTTT. This codes for CASSTGQTNSPLHF.

The rearrangement links TRBV24-1 to TRBJ2-3; a possible D gene is TRBD1 (6 bases). Trimming shortened V by 9 bases and J by 4 bases, and 10 bases separated the two germline ends. There are 12 residues in the CDR3. Germline assignment: CDR1 KGHDR and CDR2 SFDVKD. CDR3 amino acids: CATVGAADTQYF. The CDR3 DNA is TGTGCCACCGTGGGGGCCGCAGATACGCAGTATTTT.

In its sample, this clone was seen a few times. The chain combines TRBV10-1 with TRBJ2-1; D is possibly TRBD1 (6 bases). Looked up from germline, CDR1 is WNHNN and CDR2 is SYGVQD (reference sequence). The germline V and J ends were trimmed by 3 bases and 7 bases, with 16 bases remaining between them. The CDR3 length is 15 residues. The DNA for the CDR3 is TGCGCCAGCAGTGAAGGAACAGGGATGGGGAATGAGCAGTTCTTC. It encodes CASSEGTGMGNEQFF.

The chain uses TRBV4-1 and TRBJ2-2; 9 bases fit TRBD1. CDR1 is MGHRA, CDR2 YSYEKL, per germline. V trimming: 4 bases; J trimming: 4 bases; junction bases outside the gene matches: 1. The CDR3 extends over 14 amino acids. CDR3 region: CASSRDRVTGELFF. CDR3 in DNA: TGCGCCAGCAGCCGGGACAGGGTCACCGGGGAGCTGTTTTTT.

J is TRBJ2-5 and V is TRBV5-4, with unresolved D. V was pared by 5 bases and J by 1 base, with 6 bases between. There are 12 residues in the CDR3. From germline, CDR1 is SGHNT and CDR2 YYREEE (reference sequence). The CDR3 DNA is TGTGCCAGCAGTCGACTCCAAGAGACCCAGTACTTC. This sequence encodes CASSRLQETQYF.

V usage is TRBV11-2 and J usage is TRBJ2-3; D ambiguous. Between the trimmed V and J ends, which lost 5 bases and 5 bases, there was a span of 11 bases. In germline, CDR1 is SGHAT, CDR2 FQNNGV. The CDR3 totals 13 residues. As DNA, the CDR3 is TGTGCCAGCAGCCTCCGACTGGGAGATACGCAGTATTTT. Its protein product is CASSLRLGDTQYF.

V is TRBV12-3 or TRBV12-4 and J is TRBJ1-1; D may be TRBD1 (5 bases). The V end lost 7 bases, the J end lost 2 bases, and 8 bases lay between the germline ends. This CDR3 contains 12 residues. CDR3 protein: CASTRANTEAFF. For the CDR3, the DNA is TGTGCCAGCACCAGGGCCAACACTGAAGCTTTCTTT.

This chain uses TRBV3-1 (or the pseudogene TRBV3-2) with TRBJ2-3; tentative D call: TRBD2 (6 bases). This CDR3 has 13 amino acids. Germline V gene data show CDR1 as LGHDT and CDR2 as YNNKEL (reference sequence). V was cut by 0 bases and J by 8 bases, with 9 bases left in between. Written as DNA, the CDR3 is TGTGCCAGCAGCCAAGATGTGGGGGGTACGCAGTATTTT. It translates to CASSQDVGGTQYF.